This entry concerns a single TCR beta chain. This entry belongs to a study of cytotoxic CD8 clonotypes in ibrutinib-treated CLL. Germline CDR1 is SGHAT and CDR2 is FQNNGV. Between the trimmed V and J ends, which lost 4 bases and 3 bases, there was a span of 16 bases. This CDR3 is built from 16 residues. Profiled with immunoSEQ multiplex PCR; TCRdb holds only in-frame clones, not every one. This sample has under 150,000 clones, with 84% found just once. V usage is TRBV11-2 and J usage is TRBJ1-3, with D perhaps TRBD1 (6 bases). This receptor was obtained from a human donor with chronic lymphocytic leukemia. The sequencing here drew on PBMCs, taken after 24 months of ibrutinib treatment. The CDR3: CASSSADRNFGNTIYF. The DNA of the CDR3 is TGTGCCAGCAGCTCCGCGGACAGAAACTTTGGAAACACCATATATTTT.